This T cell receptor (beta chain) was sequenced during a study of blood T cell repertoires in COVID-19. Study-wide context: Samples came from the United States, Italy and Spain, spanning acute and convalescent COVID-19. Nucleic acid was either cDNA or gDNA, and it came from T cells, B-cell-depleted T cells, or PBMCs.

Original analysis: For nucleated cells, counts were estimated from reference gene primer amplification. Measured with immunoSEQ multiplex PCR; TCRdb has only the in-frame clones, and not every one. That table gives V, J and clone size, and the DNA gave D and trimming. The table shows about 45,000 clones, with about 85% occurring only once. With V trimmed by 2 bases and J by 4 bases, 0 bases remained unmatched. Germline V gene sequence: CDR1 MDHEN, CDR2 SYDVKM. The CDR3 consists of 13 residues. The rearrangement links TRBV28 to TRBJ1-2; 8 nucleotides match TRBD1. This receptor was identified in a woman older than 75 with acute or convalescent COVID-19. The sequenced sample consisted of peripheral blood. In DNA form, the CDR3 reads TGTGCCAGCAGTTTAGGGACAGGCTATGGCTACACCTTC. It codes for CASSLGTGYGYTF.